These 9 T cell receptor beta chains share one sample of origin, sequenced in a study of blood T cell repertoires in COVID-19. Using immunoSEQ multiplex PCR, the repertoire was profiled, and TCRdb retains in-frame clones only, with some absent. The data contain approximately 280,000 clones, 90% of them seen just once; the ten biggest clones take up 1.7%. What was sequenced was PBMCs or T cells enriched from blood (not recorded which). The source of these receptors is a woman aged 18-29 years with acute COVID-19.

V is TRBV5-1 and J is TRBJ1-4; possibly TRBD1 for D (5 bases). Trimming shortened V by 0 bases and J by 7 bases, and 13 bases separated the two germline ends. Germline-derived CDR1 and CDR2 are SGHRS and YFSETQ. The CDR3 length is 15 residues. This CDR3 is CASSLAQGSGEKLFF. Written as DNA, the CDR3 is TGCGCCAGCAGCTTGGCCCAGGGTTCTGGTGAAAAACTGTTTTTT.

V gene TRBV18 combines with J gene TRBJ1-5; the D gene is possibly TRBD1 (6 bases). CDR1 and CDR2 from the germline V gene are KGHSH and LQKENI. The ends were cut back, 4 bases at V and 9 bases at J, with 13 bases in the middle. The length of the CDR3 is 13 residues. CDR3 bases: TGTGCCAGCTCACAAGGGGGAAATGGGCCCCAGCATTTT. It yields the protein CASSQGGNGPQHF.

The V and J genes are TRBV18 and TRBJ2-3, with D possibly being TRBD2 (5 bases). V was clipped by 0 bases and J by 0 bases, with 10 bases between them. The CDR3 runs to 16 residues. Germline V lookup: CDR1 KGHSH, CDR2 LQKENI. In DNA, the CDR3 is TGTGCCAGCTCACCACCGAAGGGCGGGAGCACAGATACGCAGTATTTT. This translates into CASSPPKGGSTDTQYF.

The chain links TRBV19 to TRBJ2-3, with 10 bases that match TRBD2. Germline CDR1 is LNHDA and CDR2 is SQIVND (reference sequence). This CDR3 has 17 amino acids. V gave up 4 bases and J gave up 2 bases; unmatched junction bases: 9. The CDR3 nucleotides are TGTGCCAGTAGTAGGAAGAGCGGGAGGGCTGACACAGATACGCAGTATTTT. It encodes CASSRKSGRADTDTQYF.

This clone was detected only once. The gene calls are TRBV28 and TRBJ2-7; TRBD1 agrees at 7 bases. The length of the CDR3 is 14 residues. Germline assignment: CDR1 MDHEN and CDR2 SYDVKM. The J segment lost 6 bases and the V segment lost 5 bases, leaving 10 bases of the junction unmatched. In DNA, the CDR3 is TGTGCCAGCAGTCCCGACAGGGTAGCTCGCGAGCAGTACTTC. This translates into CASSPDRVAREQYF.

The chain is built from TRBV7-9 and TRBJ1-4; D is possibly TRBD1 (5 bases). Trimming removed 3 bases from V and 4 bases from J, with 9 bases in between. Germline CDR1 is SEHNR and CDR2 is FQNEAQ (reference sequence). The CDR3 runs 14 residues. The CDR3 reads CASSFRQNNEKLFF. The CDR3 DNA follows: TGTGCCAGCAGCTTCAGACAGAATAATGAAAAACTGTTTTTT.

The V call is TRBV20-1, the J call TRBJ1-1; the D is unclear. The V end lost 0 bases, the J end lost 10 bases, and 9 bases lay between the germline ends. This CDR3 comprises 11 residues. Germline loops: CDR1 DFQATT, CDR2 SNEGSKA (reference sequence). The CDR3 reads CSARDRGGAFF. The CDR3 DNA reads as TGCAGTGCTAGAGATCGCGGCGGAGCTTTCTTT.

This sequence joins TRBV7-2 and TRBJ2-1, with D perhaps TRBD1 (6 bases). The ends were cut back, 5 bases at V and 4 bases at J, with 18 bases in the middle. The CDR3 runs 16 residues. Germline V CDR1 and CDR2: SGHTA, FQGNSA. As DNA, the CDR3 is TGTGCCAGCAGCAACCGACAGGCAACGGTATACAATGAGCAGTTCTTC. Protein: CASSNRQATVYNEQFF.

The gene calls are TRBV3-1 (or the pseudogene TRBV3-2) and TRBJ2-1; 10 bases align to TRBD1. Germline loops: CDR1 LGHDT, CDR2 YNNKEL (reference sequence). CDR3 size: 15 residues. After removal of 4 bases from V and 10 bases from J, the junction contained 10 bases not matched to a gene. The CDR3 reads CASSPGTGEVGEQFF. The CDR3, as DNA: TGTGCCAGCAGCCCGGGGACAGGGGAGGTAGGGGAGCAGTTCTTC.